The clone carrying this T cell receptor (beta chain) was counted a single time. Germline trimming cut 0 bases from V and 5 bases from J; bases unmatched to any gene: 1. Germline V gene data show CDR1 as KGHSH and CDR2 as LQKENI. This CDR3 has 15 residues. These data are taken from a study of blood T cell repertoires in COVID-19. In the study overall: Samples came from the United States, Italy and Spain, spanning acute and convalescent COVID-19. PBMCs, B-cell-depleted T cells, or T cells provided the cDNA or gDNA that made up the material.

Original methodology: How many nucleated cells were present was estimated from reference gene primer amplification. The repertoire was sequenced with immunoSEQ multiplex PCR; TCRdb's copy has only in-frame clones and lacks some. That table supplies the V and J calls and clone size; D and trimming were determined from the DNA. The table shows approximately 61,000 clones, with around 80% occurring only once. Source material: peripheral blood. The genes are TRBV18 and TRBJ2-3; the match to TRBD2 covers 11 bases. This TCR was recovered from a woman aged 70-85 years with acute or convalescent COVID-19. This CDR3 is CASSPPLAGEDTQYF. The CDR3 nucleotides read TGTGCCAGCTCACCACCACTAGCGGGGGAAGATACGCAGTATTTT. Together with reference TRBV18 and TRBJ2-3, the CDR3 gives the full variable domain: NAGVMQNPRHLVRRRGQEARLRCSPMKGHSHVYWYRQLPEEGLKFMVYLQKENIIDESGMPKERFSAEFPKEGPSILRIQQVVRGDSAAYFCASSPPLAGEDTQYFGPGTRLTVL.